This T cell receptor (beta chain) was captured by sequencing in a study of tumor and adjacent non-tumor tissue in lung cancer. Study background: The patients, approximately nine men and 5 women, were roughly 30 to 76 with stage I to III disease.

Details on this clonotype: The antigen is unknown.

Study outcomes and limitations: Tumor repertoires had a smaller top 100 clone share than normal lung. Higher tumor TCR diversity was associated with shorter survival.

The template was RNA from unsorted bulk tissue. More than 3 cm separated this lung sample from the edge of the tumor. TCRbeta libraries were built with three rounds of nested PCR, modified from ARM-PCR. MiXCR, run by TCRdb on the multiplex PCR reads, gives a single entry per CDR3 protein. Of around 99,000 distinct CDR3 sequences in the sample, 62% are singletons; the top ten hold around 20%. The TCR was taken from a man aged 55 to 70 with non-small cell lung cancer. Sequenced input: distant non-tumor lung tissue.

CDR3 nucleotides: TGTGCCAACAGACAAGAGAGGTGGGAGCCCCAGCATTTT. This gives the protein CANRQERWEPQHF. J is TRBJ1-5 and V is TRBV4-2, with D unresolved. CDR1 and CDR2 (germline): LGHNA, YNFKEQ. Trimming shortened V by 10 bases and J by 8 bases, and 18 bases separated the two germline ends. CDR3 size: 13 residues.